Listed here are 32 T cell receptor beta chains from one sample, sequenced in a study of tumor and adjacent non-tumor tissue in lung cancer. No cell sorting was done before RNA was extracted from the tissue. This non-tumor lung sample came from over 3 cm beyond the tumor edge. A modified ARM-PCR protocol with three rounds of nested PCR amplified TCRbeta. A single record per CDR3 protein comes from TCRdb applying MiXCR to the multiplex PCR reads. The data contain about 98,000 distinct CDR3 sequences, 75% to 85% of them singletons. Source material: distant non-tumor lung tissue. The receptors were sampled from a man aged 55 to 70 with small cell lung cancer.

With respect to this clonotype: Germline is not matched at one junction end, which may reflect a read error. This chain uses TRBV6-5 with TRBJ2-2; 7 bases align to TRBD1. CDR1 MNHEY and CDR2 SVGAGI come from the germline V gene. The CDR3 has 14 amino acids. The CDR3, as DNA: TGTGCCAGCATAGTGACAGGGAACACCGGGGAGCTGCTTTTT. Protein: CASIVTGNTGELLF.

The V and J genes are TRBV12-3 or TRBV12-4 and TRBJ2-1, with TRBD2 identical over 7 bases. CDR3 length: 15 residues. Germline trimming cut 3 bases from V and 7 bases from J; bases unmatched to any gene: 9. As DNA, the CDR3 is TGTGCCAGCAGTTTTAGGACTAGAGTATGTAATGAGCAGTTCTTC. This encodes CASSFRTRVCNEQFF.

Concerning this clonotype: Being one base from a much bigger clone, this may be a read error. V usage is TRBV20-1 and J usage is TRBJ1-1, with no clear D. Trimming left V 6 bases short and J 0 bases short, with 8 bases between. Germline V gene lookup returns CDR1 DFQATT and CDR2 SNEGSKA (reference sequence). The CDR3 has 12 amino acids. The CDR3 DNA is TGCAGTGCCGAGTGGGTGAACACTGAAGCTTTCTTT. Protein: CSAEWVNTEAFF.

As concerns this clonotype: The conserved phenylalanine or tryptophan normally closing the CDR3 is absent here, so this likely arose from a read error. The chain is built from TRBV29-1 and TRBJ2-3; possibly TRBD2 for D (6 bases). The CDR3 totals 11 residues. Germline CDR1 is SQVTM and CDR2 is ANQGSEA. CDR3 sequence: CGVAGWQTQYS. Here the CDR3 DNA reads TGCGGCGTTGCGGGGTGGCAAACGCAGTATTCT.

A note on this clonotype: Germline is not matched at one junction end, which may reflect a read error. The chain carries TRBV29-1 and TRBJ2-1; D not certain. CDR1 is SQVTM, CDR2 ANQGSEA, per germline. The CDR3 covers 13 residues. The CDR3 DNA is TGCAGCGTTGAAAGGGCCCAGGTCAATGACCAGTTCTTC. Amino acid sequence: CSVERAQVNDQFF.

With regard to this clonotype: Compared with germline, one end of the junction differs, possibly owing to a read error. CDR3 residues: CTSTAPSEGADTQYF. CDR3 coding DNA: TGTACCAGCACAGCACCTAGCGAAGGAGCAGATACGCAGTATTTT. V and J are TRBV6-1 and TRBJ2-3; a weak D match, TRBD2 (6 bases). The germline V gene has CDR1 MNHNS and CDR2 SASEGT. The CDR3 consists of 15 residues.

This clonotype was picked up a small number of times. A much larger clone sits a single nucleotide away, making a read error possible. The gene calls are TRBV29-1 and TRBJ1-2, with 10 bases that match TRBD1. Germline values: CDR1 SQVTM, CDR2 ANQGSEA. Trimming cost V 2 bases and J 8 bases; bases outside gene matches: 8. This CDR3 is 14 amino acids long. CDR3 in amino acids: CSVEPGTGARGYTF. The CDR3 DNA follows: TGCAGCGTTGAACCCGGGACAGGGGCAAGAGGCTACACCTTC.

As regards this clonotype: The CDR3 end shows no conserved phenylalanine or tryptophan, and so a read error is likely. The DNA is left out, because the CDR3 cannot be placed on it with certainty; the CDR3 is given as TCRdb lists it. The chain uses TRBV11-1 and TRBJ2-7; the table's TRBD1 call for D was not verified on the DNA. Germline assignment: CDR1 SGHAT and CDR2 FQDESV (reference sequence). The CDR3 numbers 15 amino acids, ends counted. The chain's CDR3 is CASSVTGTGYYEHYL.

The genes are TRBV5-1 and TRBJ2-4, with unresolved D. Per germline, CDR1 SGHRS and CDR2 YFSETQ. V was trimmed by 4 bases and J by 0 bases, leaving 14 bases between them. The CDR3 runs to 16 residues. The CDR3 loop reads CASSPNQRLAKNIQYF. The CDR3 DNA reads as TGCGCCAGCAGCCCAAATCAGAGACTAGCCAAAAACATTCAGTACTTC.

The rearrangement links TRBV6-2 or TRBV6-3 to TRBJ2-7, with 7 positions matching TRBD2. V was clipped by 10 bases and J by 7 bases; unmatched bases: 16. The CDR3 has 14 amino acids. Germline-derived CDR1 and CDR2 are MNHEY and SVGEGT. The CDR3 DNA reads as TGTGCCAACAAGATTGCGGGAGCCCTTATGGAGCAGTACTTC. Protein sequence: CANKIAGALMEQYF.

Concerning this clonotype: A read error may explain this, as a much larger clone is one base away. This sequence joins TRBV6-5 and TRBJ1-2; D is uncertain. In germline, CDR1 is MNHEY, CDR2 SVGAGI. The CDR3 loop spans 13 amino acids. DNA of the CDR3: TGTGTCAGCAGCCCTCCGCTGGGTAGCGGCTACACCTTC. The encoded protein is CVSSPPLGSGYTF.

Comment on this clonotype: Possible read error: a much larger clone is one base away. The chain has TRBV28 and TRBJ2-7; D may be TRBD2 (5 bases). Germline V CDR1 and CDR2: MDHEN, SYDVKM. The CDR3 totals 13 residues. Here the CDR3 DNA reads TGTGCCAGCGGTTTGAGAGGGCTCTACGAGCAGTACTTC. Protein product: CASGLRGLYEQYF.

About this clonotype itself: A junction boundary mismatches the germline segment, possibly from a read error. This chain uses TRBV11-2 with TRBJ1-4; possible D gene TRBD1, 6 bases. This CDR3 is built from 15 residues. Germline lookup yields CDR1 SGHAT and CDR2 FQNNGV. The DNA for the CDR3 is TGTGCCAGCAGGTTACAGACAGGACGCAATGAAAAACTGTGTTTT. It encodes CASRLQTGRNEKLCF.

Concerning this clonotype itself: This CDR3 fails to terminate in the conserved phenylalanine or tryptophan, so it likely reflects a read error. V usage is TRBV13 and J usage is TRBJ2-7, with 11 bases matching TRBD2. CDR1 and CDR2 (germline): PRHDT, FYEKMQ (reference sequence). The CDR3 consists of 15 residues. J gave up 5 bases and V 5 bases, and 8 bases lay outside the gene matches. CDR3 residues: CASSEIAGGPDEQYI. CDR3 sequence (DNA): TGTGCCAGCAGCGAAATAGCGGGGGGGCCCGACGAGCAGTACATC.

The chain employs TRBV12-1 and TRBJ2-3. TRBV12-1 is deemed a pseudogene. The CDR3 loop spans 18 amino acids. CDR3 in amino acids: CASSFAQTTYRLTDTQYF. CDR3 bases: TGTGCCAGCAGCTTTGCCCAGACAACGTATCGTCTCACAGATACGCAGTATTTT.

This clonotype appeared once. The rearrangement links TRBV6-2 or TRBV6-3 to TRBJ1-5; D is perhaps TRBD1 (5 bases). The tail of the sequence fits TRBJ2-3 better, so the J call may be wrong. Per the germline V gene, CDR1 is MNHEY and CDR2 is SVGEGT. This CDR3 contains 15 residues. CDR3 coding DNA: TGTGCCAGCAGGAGATTGAGCAGACAGAATCTGCCCCAGTATTTT. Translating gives CASRRLSRQNLPQYF.

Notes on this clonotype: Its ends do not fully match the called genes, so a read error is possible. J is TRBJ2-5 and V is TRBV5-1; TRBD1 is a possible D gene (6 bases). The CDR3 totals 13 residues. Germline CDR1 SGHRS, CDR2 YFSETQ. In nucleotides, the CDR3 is TGCGCCAGCAAAAGGGGGTTTCAAGAGATCCAGTACTTC. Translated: CASKRGFQEIQYF.

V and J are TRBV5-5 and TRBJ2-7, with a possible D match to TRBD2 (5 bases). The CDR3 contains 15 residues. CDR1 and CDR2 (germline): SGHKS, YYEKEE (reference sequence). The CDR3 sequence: CASGLETGSSYEQHV. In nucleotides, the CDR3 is TGTGCCAGCGGCTTGGAGACGGGGAGCTCCTACGAGCAGCACGTC.

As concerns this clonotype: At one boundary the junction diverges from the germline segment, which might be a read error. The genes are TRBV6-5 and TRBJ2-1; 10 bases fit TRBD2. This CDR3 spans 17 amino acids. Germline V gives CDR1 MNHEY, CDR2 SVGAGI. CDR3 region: CASCYSICGLADDEQFF. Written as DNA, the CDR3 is TGTGCCAGCTGTTACTCGATCTGCGGACTAGCGGACGATGAGCAGTTCTTC.

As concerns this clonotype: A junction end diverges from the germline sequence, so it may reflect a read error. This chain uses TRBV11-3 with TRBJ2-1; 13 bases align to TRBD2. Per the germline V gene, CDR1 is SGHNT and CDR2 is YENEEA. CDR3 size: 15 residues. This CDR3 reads CDSTPTSGGAHEQFF. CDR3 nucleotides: TGTGACAGCACCCCAACTAGCGGGGGGGCCCATGAGCAGTTCTTC.

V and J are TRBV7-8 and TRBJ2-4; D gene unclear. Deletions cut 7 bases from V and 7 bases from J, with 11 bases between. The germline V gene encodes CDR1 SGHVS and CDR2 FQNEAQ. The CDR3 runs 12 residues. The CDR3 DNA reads TGTGCCAGCAACTTGGACCATAACATTCAGTACTTC. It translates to CASNLDHNIQYF.

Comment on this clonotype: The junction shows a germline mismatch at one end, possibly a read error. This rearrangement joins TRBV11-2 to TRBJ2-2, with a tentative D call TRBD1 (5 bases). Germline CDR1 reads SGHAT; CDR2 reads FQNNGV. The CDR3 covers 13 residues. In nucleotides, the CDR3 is TGCGACAGCAGCTTAGAGTCGGCCGGAGAGCTGTTTTTT. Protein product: CDSSLESAGELFF.

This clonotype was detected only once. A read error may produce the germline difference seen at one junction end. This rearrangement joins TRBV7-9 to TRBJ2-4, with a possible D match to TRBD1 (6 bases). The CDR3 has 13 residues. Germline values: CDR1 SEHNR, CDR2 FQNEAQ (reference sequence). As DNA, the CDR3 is TGTGCCAGCAGTCAGGGGTATTCCAACAATCAGTACTTC. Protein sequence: CASSQGYSNNQYF. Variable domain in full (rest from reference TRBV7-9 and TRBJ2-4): DTGVSQNPRHKITKRGQNVTFRCDPISEHNRLYWYRQTLGQGPEFLTYFQNEAQLEKSRLLSDRFSAERPKGSFSTLEIQRTEQGDSAMYLCASSQGYSNNQYFGAGTRLSVL.

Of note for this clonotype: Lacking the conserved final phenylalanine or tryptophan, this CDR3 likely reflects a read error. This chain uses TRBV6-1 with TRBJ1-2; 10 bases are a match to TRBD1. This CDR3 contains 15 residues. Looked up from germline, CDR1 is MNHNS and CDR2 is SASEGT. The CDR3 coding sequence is TGTGCCATCAGTTTACACCAGGACAGGGGGTATGGCTACACCTTA. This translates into CAISLHQDRGYGYTL.

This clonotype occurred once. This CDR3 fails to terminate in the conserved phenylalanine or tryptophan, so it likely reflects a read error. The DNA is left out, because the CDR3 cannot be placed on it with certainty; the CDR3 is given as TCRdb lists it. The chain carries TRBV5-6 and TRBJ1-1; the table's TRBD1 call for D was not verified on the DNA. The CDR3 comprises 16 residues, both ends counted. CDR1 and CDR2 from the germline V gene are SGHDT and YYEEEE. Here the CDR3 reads CARSLASGTANTEALI.

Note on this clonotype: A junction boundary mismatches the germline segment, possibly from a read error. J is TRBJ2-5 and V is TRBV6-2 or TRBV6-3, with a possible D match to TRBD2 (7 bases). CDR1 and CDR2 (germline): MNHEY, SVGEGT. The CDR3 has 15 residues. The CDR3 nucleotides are TGTGTCAGCAGTTACGGGGGGCGCATTCGAGAGACCCAGTACTTC. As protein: CVSSYGGRIRETQYF.

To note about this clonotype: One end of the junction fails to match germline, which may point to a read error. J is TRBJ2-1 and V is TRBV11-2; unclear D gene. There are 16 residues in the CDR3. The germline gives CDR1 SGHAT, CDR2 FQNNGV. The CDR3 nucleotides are TGTGCCAGCAGCGCCCATGATAGCTCCTTCTACAATGACCAGTTCTTC. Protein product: CASSAHDSSFYNDQFF.

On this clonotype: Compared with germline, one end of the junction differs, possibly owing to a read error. CDR3: CTSSPRGTGGRAKNIQYF. CDR3 bases: TGTACCAGCAGTCCCCGTGGGACAGGGGGGCGAGCCAAAAACATTCAGTACTTC. V usage is TRBV4-2 and J usage is TRBJ2-4; 11 bases align to TRBD1. Germline values: CDR1 LGHNA, CDR2 YNFKEQ. The CDR3 runs 18 residues.

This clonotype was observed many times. Here the CDR3 reads CASSSSLAFSTGELFF. CDR3 coding DNA: TGTGCCAGCAGTAGCTCCCTCGCATTTAGCACCGGGGAGCTGTTTTTT. The chain recombines TRBV2 with TRBJ2-2; no firm D call. This CDR3 comprises 16 residues. CDR1 and CDR2 from the germline V gene are SNHLY and FYNNEI. V was trimmed by 5 bases and J by 4 bases, leaving 17 bases between them.

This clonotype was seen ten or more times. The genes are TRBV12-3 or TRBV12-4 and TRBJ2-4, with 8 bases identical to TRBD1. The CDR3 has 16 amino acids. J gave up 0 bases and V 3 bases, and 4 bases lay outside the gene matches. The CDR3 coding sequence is TGTGCCAGCAGTTTCGGACAGGGACTAGCCAAAAACATTCAGTACTTC. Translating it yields CASSFGQGLAKNIQYF.

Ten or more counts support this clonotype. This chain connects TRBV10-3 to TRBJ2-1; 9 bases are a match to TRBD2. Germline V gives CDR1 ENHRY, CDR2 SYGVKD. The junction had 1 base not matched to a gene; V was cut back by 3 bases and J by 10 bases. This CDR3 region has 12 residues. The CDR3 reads CAISELAGEQFF. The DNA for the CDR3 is TGTGCCATCAGTGAACTAGCGGGCGAGCAGTTCTTC.

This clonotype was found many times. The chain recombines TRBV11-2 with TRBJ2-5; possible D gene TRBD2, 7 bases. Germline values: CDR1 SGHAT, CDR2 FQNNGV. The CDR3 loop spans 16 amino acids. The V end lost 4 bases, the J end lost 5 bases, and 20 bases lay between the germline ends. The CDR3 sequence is CASSSTMGGPKETQYF. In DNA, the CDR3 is TGTGCCAGCAGCTCCACAATGGGGGGGCCAAAGGAGACCCAGTACTTC.